This TCR beta chain was identified in a study of blood T cell repertoires in COVID-19. This CDR3 contains 14 residues. Looked up from germline, CDR1 is SGHNT and CDR2 is YENEEA. V was pared by 5 bases and J by 2 bases, with 13 bases between. The assay was immunoSEQ multiplex PCR, and TCRdb's table has in-frame clones only and misses some. The table includes some 40,000 clones, 80% to 90% detected once. Input material: peripheral blood. The chain joins TRBV11-3 to TRBJ2-7, with D perhaps matching TRBD2 (5 bases). The sequence was collected from a human donor in a cohort sampled during active or convalescent COVID-19. The donor label of this sample is uncertain. In DNA, the CDR3 is TGTGCCAGCAGCCCCCCGGGAACACCCTACGAGCAGTACTTC. This sequence encodes CASSPPGTPYEQYF.